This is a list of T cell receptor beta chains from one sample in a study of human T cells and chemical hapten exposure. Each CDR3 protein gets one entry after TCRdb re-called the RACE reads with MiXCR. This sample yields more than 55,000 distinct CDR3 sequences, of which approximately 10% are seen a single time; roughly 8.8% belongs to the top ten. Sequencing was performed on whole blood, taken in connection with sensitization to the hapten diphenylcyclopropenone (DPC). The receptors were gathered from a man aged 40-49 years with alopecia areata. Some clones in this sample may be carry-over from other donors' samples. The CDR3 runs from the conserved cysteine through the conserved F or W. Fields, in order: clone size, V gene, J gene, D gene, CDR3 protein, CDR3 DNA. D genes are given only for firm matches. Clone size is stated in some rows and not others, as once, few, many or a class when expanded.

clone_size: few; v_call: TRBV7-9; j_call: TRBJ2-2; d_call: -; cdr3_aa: CASSPLANTGELFF; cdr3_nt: TGTGCCAGCAGCCCCTTAGCGAACACCGGGGAGCTGTTTTTT
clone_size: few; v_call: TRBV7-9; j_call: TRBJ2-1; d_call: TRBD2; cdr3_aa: CASSRGEAGANEQFF; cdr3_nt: TGTGCCAGCAGCCGGGGGGAGGCCGGGGCCAATGAGCAGTTCTTC
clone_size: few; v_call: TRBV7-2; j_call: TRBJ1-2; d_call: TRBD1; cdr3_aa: CASSHQGGGYGYTF; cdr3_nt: TGTGCCAGCAGTCATCAAGGGGGCGGCTATGGCTACACCTTC
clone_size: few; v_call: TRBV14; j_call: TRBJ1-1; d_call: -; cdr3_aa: CASSPGYGTEAFF; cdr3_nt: TGTGCCAGCAGCCCAGGGTATGGCACTGAAGCTTTCTTT
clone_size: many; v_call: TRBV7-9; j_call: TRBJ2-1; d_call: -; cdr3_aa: CASSLARNEQFF; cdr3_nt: TGTGCCAGCAGCTTAGCGCGCAATGAGCAGTTCTTC
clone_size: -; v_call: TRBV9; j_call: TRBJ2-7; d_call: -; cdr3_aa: CASSVEVGVGLGEQYF; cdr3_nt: TGTGCCAGCAGCGTAGAAGTGGGAGTGGGCCTTGGCGAGCAGTACTTC
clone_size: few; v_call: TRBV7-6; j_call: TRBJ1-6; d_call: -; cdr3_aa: CASSLEAGLGVSPLHF; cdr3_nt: TGTGCCAGCAGCTTAGAGGCCGGATTGGGGGTTTCACCCCTCCACTTT
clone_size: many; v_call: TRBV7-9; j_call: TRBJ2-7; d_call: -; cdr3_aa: CASSLTGRRDF; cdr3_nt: TGTGCCAGCAGCTTGACAGGACGAAGGGACTTC
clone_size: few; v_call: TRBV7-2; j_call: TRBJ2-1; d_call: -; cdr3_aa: CASSLKAFYNEQFF; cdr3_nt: TGTGCCAGCAGCTTAAAGGCTTTTTACAATGAGCAGTTCTTC
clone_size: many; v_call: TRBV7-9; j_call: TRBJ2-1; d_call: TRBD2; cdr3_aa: CASSLGASGSNEQFF; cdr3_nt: TGTGCCAGCAGCTTAGGGGCTAGCGGGAGTAATGAGCAGTTCTTC
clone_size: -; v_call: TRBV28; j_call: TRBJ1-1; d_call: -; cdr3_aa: CASSQGVITEAFF; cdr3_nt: TGTGCCAGCAGTCAGGGAGTCATCACTGAAGCTTTCTTT
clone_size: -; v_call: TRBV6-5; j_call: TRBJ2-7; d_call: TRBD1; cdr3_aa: CASRPGQGTSYEQYF; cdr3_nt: TGTGCCAGCAGACCGGGACAGGGGACCTCCTACGAGCAGTACTTC
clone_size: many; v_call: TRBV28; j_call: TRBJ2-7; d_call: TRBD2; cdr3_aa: CASRTSGRARDEQYF; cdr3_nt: TGTGCCAGCCGGACTAGCGGGAGGGCCAGGGACGAGCAGTACTTC
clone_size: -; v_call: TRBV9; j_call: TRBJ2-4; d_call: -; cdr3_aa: CASSVSAKNIQYF; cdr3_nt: TGTGCCAGCAGCGTTTCGGCCAAAAACATTCAGTACTTC
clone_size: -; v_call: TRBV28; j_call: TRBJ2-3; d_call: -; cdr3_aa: CASSLAGITDTQYF; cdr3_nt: TGTGCCAGCAGTTTAGCGGGGATCACAGATACGCAGTATTTT
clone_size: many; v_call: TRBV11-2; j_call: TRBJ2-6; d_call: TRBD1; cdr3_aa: CASSFGQGAPGANVLTF; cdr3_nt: TGTGCCAGCAGCTTTGGACAGGGGGCGCCCGGGGCCAACGTCCTGACTTTC
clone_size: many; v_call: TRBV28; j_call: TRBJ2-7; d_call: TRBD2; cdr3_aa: CASSPPGRLAGGTYEQYF; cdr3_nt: TGTGCCAGCAGTCCCCCGGGGAGACTAGCGGGAGGAACCTACGAGCAGTACTTC
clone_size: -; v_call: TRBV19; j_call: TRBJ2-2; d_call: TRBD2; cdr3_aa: CASSIGLAGGRTGELFF; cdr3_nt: TGTGCCAGTAGTATCGGACTAGCGGGAGGAAGAACCGGGGAGCTGTTTTTT
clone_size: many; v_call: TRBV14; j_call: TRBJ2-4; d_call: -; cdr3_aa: CASSPKRNIQYF; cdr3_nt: TGTGCCAGCAGCCCAAAACGCAACATTCAGTACTTC
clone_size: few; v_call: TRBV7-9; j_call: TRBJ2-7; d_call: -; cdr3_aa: CASSLAGARGEQYF; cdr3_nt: TGTGCCAGCAGCTTAGCGGGTGCCAGGGGCGAGCAGTACTTC
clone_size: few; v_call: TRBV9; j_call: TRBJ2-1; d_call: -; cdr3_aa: CASSVGGRTNDNEQFF; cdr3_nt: TGTGCCAGCAGCGTAGGGGGGAGGACCAACGACAATGAGCAGTTCTTC
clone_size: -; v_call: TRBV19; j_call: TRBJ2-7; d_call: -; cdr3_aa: CASSTPESPSYEQYF; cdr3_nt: TGTGCCAGTAGTACGCCGGAGTCGCCCTCCTACGAGCAGTACTTC
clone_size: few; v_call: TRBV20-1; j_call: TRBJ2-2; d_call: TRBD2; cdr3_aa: CSARDRTSGGELFF; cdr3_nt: TGCAGTGCTAGAGACCGGACTAGCGGCGGGGAGCTGTTTTTT
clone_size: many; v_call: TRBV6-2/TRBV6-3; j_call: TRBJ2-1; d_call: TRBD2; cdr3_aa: CASSYRLGSGSSYNEQFF; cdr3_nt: TGTGCCAGCAGTTACCGTTTAGGTAGCGGGAGCTCCTACAATGAGCAGTTCTTC
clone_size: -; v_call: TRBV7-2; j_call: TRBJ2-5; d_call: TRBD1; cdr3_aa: CASSSTGIQETQYF; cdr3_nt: TGTGCCAGCAGCTCGACAGGGATCCAAGAGACCCAGTACTTC
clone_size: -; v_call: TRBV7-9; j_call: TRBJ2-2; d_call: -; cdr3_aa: CASNAGATGELFF; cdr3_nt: TGTGCCAGCAATGCAGGGGCCACCGGGGAGCTGTTTTTT
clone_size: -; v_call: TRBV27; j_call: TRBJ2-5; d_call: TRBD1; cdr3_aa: CASSLDRGQETQYF; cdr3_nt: TGTGCCAGCAGTTTGGACAGGGGGCAAGAGACCCAGTACTTC
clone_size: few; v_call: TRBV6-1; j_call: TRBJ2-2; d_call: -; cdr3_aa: CASSLGRSTGELFF; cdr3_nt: TGTGCCAGCAGCTTGGGACGTAGCACCGGGGAGCTGTTTTTT
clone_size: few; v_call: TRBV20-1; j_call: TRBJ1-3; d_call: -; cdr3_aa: CSATETNSENTIYF; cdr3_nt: TGCAGTGCTACCGAGACTAACTCTGAAAACACCATATATTTT
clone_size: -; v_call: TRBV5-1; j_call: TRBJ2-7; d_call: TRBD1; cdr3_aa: CASSLGTAGGEQYF; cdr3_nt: TGCGCCAGCAGTCTCGGGACAGCCGGCGGCGAGCAGTACTTC
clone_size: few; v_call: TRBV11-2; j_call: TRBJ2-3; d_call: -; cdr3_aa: CASSSSTVTDTQYF; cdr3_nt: TGTGCCAGCAGCTCAAGTACCGTTACAGATACGCAGTATTTT
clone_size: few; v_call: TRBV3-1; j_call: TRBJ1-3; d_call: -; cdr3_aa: CASSQGHSSENTIYF; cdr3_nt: TGTGCCAGCAGCCAAGGGCACTCGTCTGAAAACACCATATATTTT
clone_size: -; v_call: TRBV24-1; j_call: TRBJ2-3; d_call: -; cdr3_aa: CATSDFQVSGTDTQYF; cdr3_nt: TGTGCCACCAGTGATTTCCAGGTTAGCGGCACAGATACGCAGTATTTT
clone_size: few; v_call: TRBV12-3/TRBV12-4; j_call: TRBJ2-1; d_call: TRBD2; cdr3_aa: CASSHSSGRNEQFF; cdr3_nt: TGTGCCAGCAGCCATTCGAGCGGGAGAAATGAGCAGTTCTTC
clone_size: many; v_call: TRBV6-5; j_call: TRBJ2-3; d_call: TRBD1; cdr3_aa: CASSSGGTADTQYF; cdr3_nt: TGTGCCAGCAGTTCAGGGGGCACCGCAGATACGCAGTATTTT
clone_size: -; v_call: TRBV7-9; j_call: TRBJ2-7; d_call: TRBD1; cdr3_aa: CASSPWDREYEQYF; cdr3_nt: TGTGCCAGCAGCCCGTGGGACAGAGAGTACGAGCAGTACTTC
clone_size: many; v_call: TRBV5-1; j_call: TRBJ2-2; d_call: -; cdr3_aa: CASSPSRAVKNTGELFF; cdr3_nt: TGCGCCAGCAGTCCGAGCAGGGCGGTCAAGAACACCGGGGAGCTGTTTTTT
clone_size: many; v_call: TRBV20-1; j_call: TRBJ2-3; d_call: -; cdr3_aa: CSATPAGTPAQAQYF; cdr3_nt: TGCAGTGCAACTCCAGCTGGGACCCCCGCTCAGGCGCAGTATTTT
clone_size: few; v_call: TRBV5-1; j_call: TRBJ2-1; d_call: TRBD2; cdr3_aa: CASSLEREFYNEQFF; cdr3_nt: TGCGCCAGCAGCTTGGAGCGGGAGTTCTACAATGAGCAGTTCTTC
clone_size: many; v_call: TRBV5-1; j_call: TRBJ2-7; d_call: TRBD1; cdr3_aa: CASSVRDRAYEQYF; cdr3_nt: TGCGCCAGCAGCGTCCGGGACAGGGCCTACGAGCAGTACTTC
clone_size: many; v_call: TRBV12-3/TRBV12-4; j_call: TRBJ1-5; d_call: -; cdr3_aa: CASSLSGGRYSNQPQHF; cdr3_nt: TGTGCCAGCAGTTTAAGCGGGGGCCGATATAGCAATCAGCCCCAGCATTTT
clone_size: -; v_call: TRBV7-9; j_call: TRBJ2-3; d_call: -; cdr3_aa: CASSPTLADTQYF; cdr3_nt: TGTGCCAGCAGCCCGACGCTGGCAGATACGCAGTATTTT
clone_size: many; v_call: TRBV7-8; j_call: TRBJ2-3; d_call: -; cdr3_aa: CASSLSQPDTQYF; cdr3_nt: TGTGCCAGCAGCTTAAGTCAGCCGGATACGCAGTATTTT
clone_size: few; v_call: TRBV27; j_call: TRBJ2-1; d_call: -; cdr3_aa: CASSFYRSRGNEQFF; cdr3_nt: TGTGCCAGCAGTTTCTACAGGTCGCGGGGTAATGAGCAGTTCTTC
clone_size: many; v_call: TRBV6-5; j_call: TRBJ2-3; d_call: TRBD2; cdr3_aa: CASSELAERADTQYF; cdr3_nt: TGTGCCAGCAGTGAACTAGCGGAGCGGGCAGATACGCAGTATTTT
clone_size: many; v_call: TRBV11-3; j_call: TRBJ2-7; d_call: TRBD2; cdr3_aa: CASSPGGTSGEQYF; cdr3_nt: TGTGCCAGCAGCCCGGGGGGGACCTCGGGGGAGCAGTACTTC
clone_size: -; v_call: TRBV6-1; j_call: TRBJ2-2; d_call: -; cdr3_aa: CASSERDFLNTGELFF; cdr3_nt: TGTGCCAGCAGTGAAAGGGACTTCCTTAACACCGGGGAGCTGTTTTTT
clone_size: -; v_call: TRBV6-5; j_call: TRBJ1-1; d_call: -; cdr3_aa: CASSYSLAGRGVVTEAFF; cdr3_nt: TGTGCCAGCAGTTACTCACTTGCGGGTCGCGGGGTGGTCACTGAAGCTTTCTTT